This T cell receptor beta chain was recovered during a study of shared clonotypes between healthy human individuals (dated by TCRdb to about 2020). As for the study more broadly: The cohort included three men and a couple of women between 18 and 49 years of age. For each donor, CD4 naive and CD4 memory were each run on three plates, CD8 naive on two plates, and CD8 memory on one plate. Blood TCR repertoires of a handful of healthy adults were deeply sequenced to estimate repertoire size and the extent of clonotype sharing between individuals. To increase sequencing depth and limit assay-specific biases, TCR repertoire library preparation and sequencing were carried out by different laboratories using diverse techniques. Each donor's leukapheresis produced roughly between about 0.8 and 10 billion PBMCs. Broad study findings and their caveats: Naive subsets generally had larger estimated clonotype richness than memory subsets did. Higher generation probabilities were observed for clonotypes shared by all four sorted-subset donors than for non-shared clonotypes. Even with the large sequencing depth, rarefaction of the sorted-subset datasets indicated that sequencing was incomplete. Sampling was limited to blood, and TCR repertoires in tissue likely differ from TCR repertoires in blood. Sharing across several donors was observed for roughly 5.4% of naive CD4, about 4% of naive CD8, about 2.5% of memory CD4, and about 0.4% of memory CD8 clonotypes. Pairwise subsampling led to the expectation that sequencing depth would affect the degree of clonotype sharing among donors. Because the study included only a small number of donors, the genetic and exposure-history diversity represented was limited.

TCR CDR3 regions were amplified from genomic DNA by multiplex PCR using the deep immunoSEQ assay. For each cell subset, the extracted genomic DNA was distributed evenly across all wells of several immunoSEQ 96-well plates, and each plate served as one replicate. For sorted subsets, 200 to 250 ng of genomic DNA, equivalent to some 30,000 T cell genomes, went into each replicate PCR. The purified libraries were quantified using a Qubit 3.0 fluorometer, sized with a Bioanalyzer 2100, and then quantified again using the KAPA Library Quantification kit. Every immunoSEQ 96-well plate was sequenced on a dedicated single-read 150-cycle Illumina NextSeq 550 flow cell. Processing in the source paper ran as follows. Because the immunoSEQ output held only junctional sequences and lacked quality scores, the filtering could not match the filtering applied to full-length reads. Sequences were annotated with PyIR, a Python wrapper for IgBLAST v1.9, using IMGT germline references to assign V/J genes and CDR3. Reads with weak V/J assignments (E-value above 1e-6), missing CDR3, stop codons, out-of-frame junctions, or ambiguous translated residues were removed. V3J clonotypes were defined as sequences sharing the same inferred V gene, J gene, and CDR3 amino acid sequence. Percentage overlap between repertoires was calculated by dividing the number of shared unique clonotypes by the size of the smaller repertoire. Repertoire richness was assessed with RTK rarefaction, the Chao1 estimator, and Recon v2.1 estimates of unobserved clonotypes. OLGA was used to compute generation probabilities for all TCRbeta clonotypes that the gDNA method yielded from a few donors. TCRdb retrieved this table from immuneACCESS and kept in-frame rearrangements only. Not all clones are present; in checked studies, unresolved V genes account for under half, and no reason is known for the remainder. V and J calls and clone size are those listed in that table; D and trimming were worked out from the DNA. This sample has about 580,000 clones in its table, and roughly 98% of those were observed once. Clones ranked in the top ten supply roughly 0.29% of the sample.

For the CD8 naive samples, CD45RO-negative cells were positively selected for CCR7, yielding a CD45RA+CCR7+ population from which TemRA cells were excluded. Healthy HIV-negative adults with no recently reported acute infections or vaccinations were included as donors. Every donor was a Caucasian adult residing in Nashville, Tennessee, USA. Blood was collected by leukapheresis, and PBMCs were isolated by Ficoll-Histopaque density gradient centrifugation and then cryopreserved in liquid nitrogen vapor phase. Analytical flow cytometry was used to check the purity and quantity of every magnetically sorted T cell population. Each sorted fraction had its genomic DNA isolated and then quantified by UV absorbance on a Nanodrop 2000c. A note on this clone: No cognate antigen has been identified for it. Within one base of it there is no much larger clone, and no base qualities were kept.

V loses 2 bases of germline sequence and J loses 11 bases, and the interval between the two ends is 18 bases. The CDR3 has 14 amino acids, counting the end cysteine and phenylalanine. Only CDR3 DNA remains: 42 bases, in frame from the first base. CDR1 and CDR2, per the germline V gene, are MNHEY and SVGAGI. The chain couples TRBV6-5 to TRBJ1-1, and possibly TRBD1, on 5 matching bases. The sequence was obtained from a man aged 30 to 45 in good health. The sequencing sample was made of naive CD8+ T cells sorted from blood. The cell subset or site label corresponds to: CD45RA+CCR7+. The bases are TGTGCCAGCAGTTACGGCATTAAGGAAGGGGTGGCTTTCTTT. This translates into CASSYGIKEGVAFF.